This paragraph covers one TCR beta chain sequence. Its antigen is unidentified. The CDR3 spans 15 residues. Trimming removed 3 bases from V and 7 bases from J; junction bases left unmatched: 9. From germline, CDR1 is LGHDT and CDR2 YNNKEL (reference sequence). TCRdb re-called the RT-PCR reads with MiXCR, one entry per CDR3 protein. The sample has a few hundred thousand distinct CDR3 sequences; 11% are singletons. The sample belongs to a study of response to subunit inactivated influenza vaccine. Whole-study findings and limits: Each seasonal influenza vaccination recruits few new T cells, the authors suggested.

The same data also contributed to another study, on T cells expressing NK-cell markers. That work adds: What made the TCR beta cDNA was 5'RACE template switching with UMIs.

The sequence was obtained from a man aged 50-59 years who received an inactivated influenza vaccine. Source: PBMCs from blood, taken on the day of vaccination. V is TRBV3-1 and J is TRBJ2-3, with 8 positions matching TRBD2. CDR3 amino acids: CASSQARGAMNTQYF. CDR3 nucleotide sequence: TGTGCCAGCAGCCAGGCGCGGGGGGCAATGAATACGCAGTATTTT.